The 32 T cell receptor beta chains below all came from one sample that was sequenced in a study of T cells in pancreatic ductal adenocarcinoma. The selected patients with pancreatic ductal adenocarcinoma had surgery but no neoadjuvant therapy. Sequencing used immunoSEQ multiplex PCR; TCRdb keeps in-frame clones, though not all of them. The sample lists about 16,000 clones; roughly 89% were seen once. Sequencing input: PBMCs. All receptors derive from a human donor with pancreatic ductal adenocarcinoma.

The chain joins TRBV28 to TRBJ1-2; 10 bases are a match to TRBD1. Per the germline V gene, CDR1 is MDHEN and CDR2 is SYDVKM. This CDR3 contains 14 residues. The junction had 2 bases not matched to a gene; V was cut back by 4 bases and J by 3 bases. The CDR3 sequence: CASSWGQGYYGYTF. Written as DNA, the CDR3 is TGTGCCAGCAGTTGGGGACAGGGGTACTATGGCTACACCTTC.

The rearrangement uses TRBV5-1 and TRBJ1-2; D unclear. The ends were cut back, 4 bases at V and 3 bases at J, with 10 bases in the middle. The CDR3 runs 13 residues. Germline values: CDR1 SGHRS, CDR2 YFSETQ. CDR3: CASSPESDYGYTF. In nucleotides, the CDR3 is TGCGCCAGCAGCCCGGAATCGGACTATGGCTACACCTTC.

Remarks on this clone: The same CDR3 can be traced to other DNA sequences in this sample. This sequence joins TRBV9 and TRBJ2-7; D is uncertain. This CDR3 comprises 14 residues. From germline, CDR1 is SGDLS and CDR2 YYNGEE. The V gene lost 2 bases and the J gene lost 0 bases, with 9 bases spanning the gap. The CDR3 spells CASSVGGSSYEQYF. As DNA, the CDR3 is TGTGCCAGCAGCGTTGGCGGCAGCTCCTACGAGCAGTACTTC.

This clone was counted a single time. The chain has TRBV19 and TRBJ1-2; 8 bases are shared with TRBD1. This CDR3 contains 16 residues. The germline gives CDR1 LNHDA, CDR2 SQIVND (reference sequence). After removal of 0 bases from V and 2 bases from J, the junction contained 5 bases not matched to a gene. CDR3 residues: CASSIDHQGANYGYTF. Written as DNA, the CDR3 is TGTGCCAGTAGTATAGATCACCAGGGGGCCAACTATGGCTACACCTTC.

This rearrangement joins TRBV30 to TRBJ2-1, with 11 bases that match TRBD2. The junction had 16 bases not matched to a gene; V was cut back by 0 bases and J by 6 bases. Germline assignment: CDR1 GTSNPN and CDR2 SVGIG (reference sequence). The CDR3 is 19 residues long. The CDR3 bases are TGTGCCTGGAGTGTACTGGTAGCGGGAGGGAGAGTAGGATCCAATGAGCAGTTCTTC. Protein product: CAWSVLVAGGRVGSNEQFF.

V usage is TRBV5-5 and J usage is TRBJ2-3, with 7 bases matching TRBD2. Germline CDR1 SGHKS, CDR2 YYEKEE (reference sequence). Trimming took 1 base from V and 0 from J; bases not matched to a gene: 8. The CDR3 is made up of 17 amino acids. This CDR3 is CASSLTSAGGSTDTQYF. The CDR3, as DNA: TGTGCCAGCAGCTTGACCTCGGCCGGGGGGAGCACAGATACGCAGTATTTT.

The rearrangement links TRBV7-3 to TRBJ2-3; D is undetermined. Trimming shortened V by 0 bases and J by 1 base, and 2 bases separated the two germline ends. This CDR3 contains 13 residues. Germline V gives CDR1 SGHTA, CDR2 FQGTGA. CDR3 in amino acids: CASSLTGTDTQYF. In DNA form, the CDR3 reads TGTGCCAGCAGCTTAACCGGCACAGATACGCAGTATTTT. The full variable domain, its missing parts supplied by reference TRBV7-3 and TRBJ2-3, is GAGVSQTPSNKVTEKGKYVELRCDPISGHTALYWYRQSLGQGPEFLIYFQGTGAADDSGLPNDRFFAVRPEGSVSTLKIQRTERGDSAVYLCASSLTGTDTQYFGPGTRLTVL.

The rearrangement uses TRBV15 and TRBJ1-5; 8 bases match TRBD1. This CDR3 spans 14 amino acids. Germline trimming cut 3 bases from V and 5 bases from J; bases unmatched to any gene: 3. The germline CDR1 and CDR2 sequences are LNHNV and YYDKDF (reference sequence). The CDR3 protein is CATSRGQEHQPQHF. CDR3 DNA: TGTGCCACCAGCAGGGGACAGGAACATCAGCCCCAGCATTTT.

This chain links TRBV16 with TRBJ1-1; 7 positions match TRBD1. Germline V CDR1 and CDR2: KGHSY, FQNENV. CDR3 size: 14 residues. V shed 4 bases, J shed 0 bases, and the junction held 2 bases outside the gene matches. CDR3 sequence reads: CASSRQGVNTEAFF. The CDR3 bases are TGTGCCAGCAGCCGACAGGGAGTGAACACTGAAGCTTTCTTT.

The chain couples TRBV6-5 to TRBJ1-2, with 9 bases fitting TRBD1. Germline V CDR1 and CDR2: MNHEY, SVGAGI. V trimming: 2 bases; J trimming: 8 bases; junction bases outside the gene matches: 12. The CDR3 covers 16 residues. CDR3 nucleotide sequence: TGTGCCAGCAGTTACACCCCAGGGACAGGGCCGCGGGGCTACACCTTC. It yields the protein CASSYTPGTGPRGYTF.

CDR3 amino acids: CASSFPNSRDRGQTEPTGELFF. CDR3 sequence (DNA): TGTGCCAGCAGTTTTCCCAACAGCCGGGACAGGGGGCAAACCGAACCTACCGGGGAGCTGTTTTTT. V is TRBV27 and J is TRBJ2-2, with 12 bases identical to TRBD1. V dropped 3 bases and J dropped 5; count of bases not matched to a gene: 22. Germline values: CDR1 MNHEY, CDR2 SMNVEV (reference sequence). The CDR3 length is 22 residues.

The chain carries TRBV18 and TRBJ1-3; D might be TRBD1 (5 bases). Germline V CDR1 and CDR2: KGHSH, LQKENI. This CDR3 is 15 amino acids long. V lost 4 bases, J lost 4 bases, and 14 bases lay in between. In DNA form, the CDR3 reads TGTGCCAGCTCACTGGACACACTTCAGGGAAACACCATATATTTT. Translated, it gives CASSLDTLQGNTIYF.

The CDR3, as DNA: TGTGCCTGGAGTGTACAGGGGATGGGTTATGGCTACACCTTC. Residues: CAWSVQGMGYGYTF. V and J are TRBV30 and TRBJ1-2; TRBD1 matches 7 bases. Germline CDR1 reads GTSNPN; CDR2 reads SVGIG (reference sequence). This CDR3 is built from 14 residues. With 0 bases clipped from V and 5 bases from J, the junction kept 6 bases outside the gene matches.

This chain connects TRBV10-3 to TRBJ2-7; D remains unclear. Trimming shortened V by 3 bases and J by 2 bases, and 23 bases separated the two germline ends. CDR1 and CDR2 from the germline V gene are ENHRY and SYGVKD. The CDR3 is made up of 18 amino acids. The CDR3 loop is CAISDSHTIGSPTYEQYF. CDR3 DNA: TGTGCCATCAGTGACAGTCACACTATCGGGTCTCCAACCTACGAGCAGTACTTC.

V gene TRBV7-8 combines with J gene TRBJ1-1; D is unclear. The CDR3 has 14 amino acids. Germline V lookup: CDR1 SGHVS, CDR2 FQNEAQ. The V gene lost 3 bases and the J gene lost 1 base, with 9 bases spanning the gap. The CDR3 DNA reads TGTGCCAGCAGCTTCGCCCGGGGGAACACTGAAGCTTTCTTT. This encodes CASSFARGNTEAFF.

The chain has TRBV6-5 and TRBJ1-1; possible D gene TRBD1, 5 bases. The ends were cut back, 4 bases at V and 6 bases at J, with 18 bases in the middle. Germline V gene data show CDR1 as MNHEY and CDR2 as SVGAGI. This CDR3 has 15 residues. CDR3 sequence reads: CASSSTSRRGPEAFF. The CDR3 DNA follows: TGTGCCAGCAGTTCGACTTCCCGGCGGGGACCTGAAGCTTTCTTT.

The genes are TRBV10-1 and TRBJ2-1; TRBD2 might be the D (5 bases). The CDR3 spans 13 residues. Germline V gene lookup returns CDR1 WNHNN and CDR2 SYGVQD (reference sequence). The V end lost 2 bases, the J end lost 7 bases, and 9 bases lay between the germline ends. The CDR3 region is CASSEAGGNEQFF. The CDR3 nucleotides are TGCGCCAGCAGTGAGGCGGGCGGGAATGAGCAGTTCTTC.

This chain links TRBV5-6 with TRBJ1-4; D may be TRBD1 (6 bases). The V and J ends lost 3 bases and 7 bases respectively, with 16 bases between them. The CDR3 consists of 15 residues. Germline assignment: CDR1 SGHDT and CDR2 YYEEEE. The CDR3 reads CASSWTTGRVEKLFF. As DNA, the CDR3 is TGTGCCAGCAGCTGGACGACAGGACGAGTTGAAAAACTGTTTTTT.

The chain combines TRBV4-2 with TRBJ1-5; 10 bases fit TRBD1. Germline values: CDR1 LGHNA, CDR2 YNFKEQ. The CDR3 is 16 amino acids. The junction had 6 bases not matched to a gene; V was cut back by 0 bases and J by 7 bases. The CDR3 nucleotides read TGTGCCAGCAGCCAAGATGGACAGGGGGAAGGACAGCCCCAGCATTTT. Translation gives CASSQDGQGEGQPQHF.

V usage is TRBV5-8 and J usage is TRBJ2-2; 12 bases map to TRBD2. This CDR3 contains 18 residues. The trim removed 8 bases at V and 3 bases at J, leaving 14 bases unmatched. Germline V gene data show CDR1 as SGHTS and CDR2 as YDEGEE. DNA of the CDR3: TGTGCCAGTCAAGCTTTGGCTAGCGGGAGGGCCGACACCGGGGAGCTGTTTTTT. This codes for CASQALASGRADTGELFF.

The rearrangement joins TRBV2 to TRBJ2-2, with D possibly being TRBD1 or TRBD2 (6 bases each). Germline V gene sequence: CDR1 SNHLY, CDR2 FYNNEI. The CDR3 has 16 amino acids. V was clipped by 8 bases and J by 6 bases, with 22 bases between them. CDR3 loop: CASWTWRGRLAGELFF. CDR3 bases: TGTGCCAGCTGGACCTGGAGGGGGAGGTTAGCCGGGGAGCTGTTTTTT.

The chain links TRBV4-2 to TRBJ1-1; 7 bases match TRBD1. Trimming took 4 bases from V and 4 from J; bases not matched to a gene: 24. The germline CDR1 and CDR2 sequences are LGHNA and YNFKEQ. The CDR3 totals 20 residues. CDR3 in DNA: TGTGCCAGCAGCCTGCATAGAGTTTCGACAGGGAGGCTGGGGGGCACTGAAGCTTTCTTT. Translation gives CASSLHRVSTGRLGGTEAFF.

The chain employs TRBV14 and TRBJ1-6; D gene ambiguous. The CDR3 sequence is 16 residues long. V lost 4 bases and J lost 4, with 14 bases in between. Germline V CDR1 and CDR2: SGHDN, FVKESK. The CDR3 region has the DNA TGTGCCAGCAGCCTTGGCCGGGAAAATTATAATTCACCCCTCCACTTT. Translating it yields CASSLGRENYNSPLHF.

This clone was counted a single time. This chain uses TRBV27 with TRBJ2-7, with TRBD1 matching over 7 bases. Germline V gives CDR1 MNHEY, CDR2 SMNVEV (reference sequence). The CDR3 is 16 residues long. After removal of 5 bases from V and 2 bases from J, the junction contained 12 bases not matched to a gene. The CDR3 spells CASSLLRQGSPYEQYF. CDR3 coding DNA: TGTGCCAGCAGTCTCCTTAGACAGGGTAGCCCCTACGAGCAGTACTTC.

The chain links TRBV28 to TRBJ1-3; no clear D gene. The CDR3 totals 15 residues. With 6 bases removed from V and 0 bases from J, the gap between germline ends came to 12 bases. From germline, CDR1 is MDHEN and CDR2 SYDVKM. CDR3 bases: TGTGCCAGCAGCCTGGGGAGGGACTCTGGAAACACCATATATTTT. Translated: CASSLGRDSGNTIYF.

The DNA for the CDR3 is TGCGCCAGCAGCTTGGCCCGCAGCGGACTAGCGGGAGGGAACATGGTAGATACGCAGTATTTT. Protein product: CASSLARSGLAGGNMVDTQYF. This chain links TRBV5-1 with TRBJ2-3, with 15 bases matching TRBD2. The CDR3 has 21 amino acids. CDR1 and CDR2 from the germline V gene are SGHRS and YFSETQ. The ends lost 0 bases at V and 5 bases at J; junction bases unmatched: 16.

The V and J genes are TRBV10-3 and TRBJ2-4; 14 bases fit TRBD2. The CDR3 spans 16 residues. The germline CDR1 and CDR2 sequences are ENHRY and SYGVKD. V was pared by 3 bases and J by 7 bases, with 5 bases of the junction left unmatched. This CDR3 reads CAISDGTSGRRNIQYF. DNA for the CDR3: TGTGCCATCAGTGATGGGACTAGCGGGAGAAGGAACATTCAGTACTTC.

CDR3 nucleotide sequence: TGCGCCAGCAGCTTGGAAGGGGGCCCCTACGAGCAGTACTTC. Protein: CASSLEGGPYEQYF. The chain recombines TRBV5-1 with TRBJ2-7; 7 nucleotides agree with TRBD1. V was pared by 0 bases and J by 2 bases, with 2 bases of the junction left unmatched. There are 14 residues in the CDR3. Germline assignment: CDR1 SGHRS and CDR2 YFSETQ.

The chain combines TRBV7-9 with TRBJ2-7, with 8 bases lining up with TRBD2. This CDR3 spans 14 amino acids. Germline loops: CDR1 SEHNR, CDR2 FQNEAQ (reference sequence). Trimming removed 2 bases from V and 1 base from J; junction bases left unmatched: 1. CDR3 sequence (DNA): TGTGCCAGCAGCTTACCGGGAGGGTCCTACGAGCAGTACTTC. Protein: CASSLPGGSYEQYF.

The J gene is TRBJ2-6, the V gene TRBV5-4; no clear D. The CDR3 extends over 17 amino acids. V lost 3 bases, J lost 0 bases, and 13 bases lay in between. Germline V CDR1 and CDR2: SGHNT, YYREEE (reference sequence). The CDR3 spells CASSSYWVVSGANVLTF. CDR3 in DNA: TGTGCCAGCAGCTCCTACTGGGTCGTCTCTGGGGCCAACGTCCTGACTTTC.

The chain employs TRBV10-2 and TRBJ2-6; 8 bases agree with TRBD1. The CDR3 is 19 residues long. Unmatched junction bases numbered 13, after V lost 2 bases and J lost 4 bases. CDR1 and CDR2 from the germline V gene are WSHSY and SAAADI. The CDR3 region is CASSEPPTRTGTGANVLTF. Written as DNA, the CDR3 is TGCGCCAGCAGTGAGCCTCCAACCCGGACAGGGACCGGGGCCAACGTCCTGACTTTC.

The genes are TRBV30 and TRBJ1-6, with D possibly TRBD1 on 6 matching bases. Germline loops: CDR1 GTSNPN, CDR2 SVGIG (reference sequence). The V and J ends lost 2 bases and 7 bases respectively, with 9 bases between them. The CDR3 has 13 residues. CDR3 region: CAWSTGLNSPLHF. DNA of the CDR3: TGTGCCTGGAGTACAGGGTTGAATTCACCCCTCCACTTT.